The subject of this entry is one TCR beta chain. No cognate antigen has been identified for it. No base qualities exist here, and no much larger clone lies one base off it. The sample belongs to a study of beta chain features in type 1 diabetes (dated by TCRdb to the late 2010s). Broadly, across the study: Mean age, gender distribution, total cell number and subset yield did not differ between patients and healthy donors. A total of about 100,000,000 sorted cells were examined across all samples, and RNA yield correlated strongly with the number of cells per subset. The study compared TCRB repertoires of sorted circulating CD4+ T cell subsets between recently diagnosed type 1 diabetes patients and matched healthy donors. Regulatory and stem cell-like memory subsets were isolated from only 8 patients and about 8 healthy donors, whereas naive and central memory subsets came from all 30 or so donors.

All of the isolated RNA was reverse transcribed with the High Capacity cDNA Reverse Transcription Kit, so expressed TCRB transcripts were sequenced. Deep immunoSEQ sequencing was applied to naive, central memory and regulatory T cell samples, giving an average of roughly 3.5 million total reads per sample. After sorted cells were lysed in RLT buffer, RNA was extracted with DNase-treated RNeasy Micro or Mini kits, with the choice depending on cell number. Each cell subset was processed on its own to prevent cross-contamination, while patient and healthy donor samples were processed together. Using the immunoSEQ multiplex PCR, TCRB sequences were amplified from cDNA into 87-bp fragments spanning the CDR3 region. Amplicons were sequenced on the Illumina HiSeq platform. In the paper's pipeline: PCR bias was computationally corrected using synthetic template baselines, reads within Hamming distance 2 were collapsed, and singletons that could not be merged were discarded. Reads were aligned against IMGT so that V, D and J genes, CDR3 length and insertions or deletions at six rearrangement sites could be assigned. Within each subset, clonotype counts were normalized to sorted cell number, and only after that were true diversity and Gini coefficients computed with the tcR R package. Repertoire sharing was quantified using the overlap coefficient calculated on TCRB nucleotide sequences. As a proxy for the pre-selection repertoire, out-of-frame TCRB sequences from naive cells were analyzed. TCRdb holds this immuneACCESS table with in-frame rearrangements only. Some clones are missing; in checked studies, unresolved V genes explain under half, and the rest has no known cause. V and J calls and clone size are given by that table; D and trimming were obtained from the DNA. The sample data list about half a million clones, and roughly 31% of these were observed just once. The ten largest clones capture roughly 0.066% of the sample.

Summary of the overall study and its limitations: Because cDNA was sequenced instead of genomic DNA, activated cells with high expression could be over-represented, although the groups did not differ in activation or CD3 levels. PCR might favor shorter templates, but patient and control samples were amplified and corrected together, so any skew would affect both groups equally. Because small numbers of individuals were included in the HLA sub-analyses, any influence of HLA type on TCRB rearrangement was left unresolved. Patients with type 1 diabetes made fewer insertions and deleted more nucleotides at VDJ recombination sites, implying thymic rearrangement abnormalities. A moderate but significant shortening of TCRB CDR3 length was observed in type 1 diabetes patients in all four CD4+ subsets. Naive, central memory and regulatory TCRB repertoires appeared to be more alike among patients than among healthy donors.

Including the terminal cysteine and phenylalanine, the CDR3 comprises 16 residues. Of the read, only the CDR3 DNA is kept; its 48 bases are in frame from base 1. Trimming accounts for 0 bases at V and 2 bases at J, while the number of junction bases matched to no gene is 6. CDR1 and CDR2 are read off the germline V gene as SGHRS and YFSETQ. Each donor gave one peripheral blood draw, averaging roughly 0.11 L, which was collected into heparinised tubes. A BD FACSAria II was used to sort naive, central memory, regulatory and stem cell-like memory CD4+ T cells with a panel that included CD45RO, CCR7, CD25, CD127, CD95 and CD27. A purity above 98% was achieved for all sorted populations. PBMCs were isolated right away by Lymphoprep density gradient centrifugation and were stained directly, without culture. So that batch effects would be minimized, each experiment stained and sorted samples in pairs, pairing one healthy donor with one patient.

Recombination joined TRBV5-1 with TRBJ2-3; 7 central nucleotides agree with TRBD1. Material: naive CD4+ T cells from blood. In light of the paper, this sample's cell subset or site label describes: true naive CD4+ T cells. The TCR originated in a man younger than 35 in good health. The encoded CDR3 is CASSLGLEGATDTQYF. At the DNA level, the sequence is TGCGCCAGCAGCTTGGGGTTAGAGGGGGCCACAGATACGCAGTATTTT.